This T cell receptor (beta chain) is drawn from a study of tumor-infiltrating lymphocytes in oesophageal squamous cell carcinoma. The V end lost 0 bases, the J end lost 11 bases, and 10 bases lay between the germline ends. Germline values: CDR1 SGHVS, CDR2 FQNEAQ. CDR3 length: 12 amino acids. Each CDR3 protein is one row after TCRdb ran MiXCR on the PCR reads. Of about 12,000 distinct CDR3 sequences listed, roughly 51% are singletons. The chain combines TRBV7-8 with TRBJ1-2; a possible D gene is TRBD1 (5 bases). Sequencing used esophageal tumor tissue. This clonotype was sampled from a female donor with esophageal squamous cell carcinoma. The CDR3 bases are TGTGCCAGCAGCTTAGCTGAGGGGCAGTACACCTTC. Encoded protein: CASSLAEGQYTF. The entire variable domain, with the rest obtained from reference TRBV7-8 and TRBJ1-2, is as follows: GAGVSQSPRYKVAKRGQDVALRCDPISGHVSLFWYQQALGQGPEFLTYFQNEAQLDKSGLPSDRFFAERPEGSVSTLKIQRTQQEDSAVYLCASSLAEGQYTFGSGTRLTVV.